This T cell receptor beta chain was captured in a study of OX40 agonist ivuxolimab in advanced cancers. Whole-study context: Patient treatment consisted of intravenous ivuxolimab administration every 2 weeks at 0.01 to 10 mg/kg. The group had a mean age of roughly 65 years, ranged from 23 to 79, and was 80% to 90% male.

On cycle 4 day 1 and cycle 7 day 1, as well as at baseline, blood was sampled. The protocol was immunoSEQ multiplex PCR, while the TCRdb copy is restricted to in-frame clones and leaves out a portion. The table lists just over 60,000 clones, around 93% of them singletons, with about 13% in the top ten. This sequence was found in an adult with an advanced solid tumor such as melanoma, head and neck, liver or kidney cancer. The sample was CD4+ or CD8+ T cells sorted from blood, taken in a trial of the OX40 agonist ivuxolimab.

CDR3 sequence (DNA): TGTGCCAGCAGTCGGCCGACAGCTGACTTCACAGATACGCAGTATTTT. Translating gives CASSRPTADFTDTQYF. J is TRBJ2-3 and V is TRBV6-6, with D perhaps matching TRBD1 (5 bases). CDR1 MNHNY and CDR2 SVGAGI come from the germline V gene (reference sequence). The CDR3 has 16 residues. V was trimmed by 5 bases and J by 2 bases, leaving 17 bases between them.